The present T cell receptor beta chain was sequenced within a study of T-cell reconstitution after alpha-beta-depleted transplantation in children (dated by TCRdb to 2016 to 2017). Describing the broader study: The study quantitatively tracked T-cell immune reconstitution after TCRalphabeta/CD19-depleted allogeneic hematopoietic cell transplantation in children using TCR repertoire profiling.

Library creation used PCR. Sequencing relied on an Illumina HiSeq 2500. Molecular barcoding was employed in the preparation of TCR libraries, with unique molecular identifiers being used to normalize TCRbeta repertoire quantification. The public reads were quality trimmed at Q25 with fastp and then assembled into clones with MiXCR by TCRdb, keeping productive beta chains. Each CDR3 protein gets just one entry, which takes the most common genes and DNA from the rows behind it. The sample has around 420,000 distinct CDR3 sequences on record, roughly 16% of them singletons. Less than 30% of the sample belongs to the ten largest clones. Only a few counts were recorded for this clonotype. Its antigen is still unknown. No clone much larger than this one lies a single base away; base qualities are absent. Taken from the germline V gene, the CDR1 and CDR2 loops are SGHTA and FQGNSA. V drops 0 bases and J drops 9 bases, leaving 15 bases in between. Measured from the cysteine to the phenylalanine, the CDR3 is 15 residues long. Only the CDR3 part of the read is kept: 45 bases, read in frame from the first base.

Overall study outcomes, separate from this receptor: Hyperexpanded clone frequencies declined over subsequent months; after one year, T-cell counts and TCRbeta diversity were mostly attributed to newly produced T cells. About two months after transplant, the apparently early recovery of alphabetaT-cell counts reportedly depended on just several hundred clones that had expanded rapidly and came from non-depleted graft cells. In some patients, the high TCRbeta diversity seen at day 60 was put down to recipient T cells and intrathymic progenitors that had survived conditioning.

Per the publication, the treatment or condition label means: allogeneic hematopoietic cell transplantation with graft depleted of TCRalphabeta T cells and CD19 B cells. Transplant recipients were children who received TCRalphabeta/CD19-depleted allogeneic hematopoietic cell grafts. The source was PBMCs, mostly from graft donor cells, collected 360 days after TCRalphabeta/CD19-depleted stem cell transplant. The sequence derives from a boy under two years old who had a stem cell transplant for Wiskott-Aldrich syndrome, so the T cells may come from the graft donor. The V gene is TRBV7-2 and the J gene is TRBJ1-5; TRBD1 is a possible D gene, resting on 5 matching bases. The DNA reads TGTGCCAGCAGCTTAGCGGCGAGCAGGGAGGCGCCCCAGCATTTT. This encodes CASSLAASREAPQHF.